The 27 T cell receptor beta chains given below trace back to one sample, sequenced in a study of T cell responses to AZD1222 COVID-19 vaccine (dated by TCRdb to the early 2020s). Library construction relied on the immunoSEQ multiplex PCR assay. This immuneACCESS table, as held by TCRdb, lists in-frame sequences with V and J called but not all clones. Of the missing ones, under half trace to an unresolved V gene in checked studies; the others have no known cause. This sample holds about 110,000 clones; around 88% were observed only once. The ten largest account for 6.5% of the sample. What this sample's time point label stands for: about 28 days (+/-7) after the second vaccine dose. The sequences come from peripheral blood, collected 28 days after the second AZD1222 dose. These receptors all come from an adult who received the AZD1222 COVID-19 vaccine.

The table lists this clone with a count of one. The chain combines TRBV20-1 with TRBJ1-2, with D possibly matching TRBD1 (5 bases). Germline-derived CDR1 and CDR2 are DFQATT and SNEGSKA (reference sequence). CDR3 length equals 11 residues. The germline V and J ends were trimmed by 3 bases and 8 bases, with 10 bases remaining between them. In DNA, the CDR3 is TGCAGTGCTAGGCCGGAGGGGGGCTACACCTTC. Encoded protein: CSARPEGGYTF.

The CDR3 DNA follows: TGTGCCAGCAGCCCGGACAGCCAAGAGACCCAGTACTTC. Protein product: CASSPDSQETQYF. The chain combines TRBV7-7 with TRBJ2-5; a weak D match, TRBD1 (6 bases). Germline CDR1 and CDR2: SSHAT and FNYEAQ (reference sequence). V shed 5 bases and J shed 1 base, with 8 bases lying between them. CDR3 size: 13 residues.

The chain is built from TRBV7-8 and TRBJ2-1, with 12 bases that match TRBD2. With V trimmed by 3 bases and J by 10 bases, 4 bases remained unmatched. Germline V lookup: CDR1 SGHVS, CDR2 FQNEAQ. The CDR3 consists of 14 residues. The CDR3 spells CASSLTSGGGEQFF. The DNA of the CDR3 is TGTGCCAGCAGCTTGACTAGCGGGGGCGGGGAGCAGTTCTTC.

The table lists this clone with a few counts. The chain links TRBV5-1 to TRBJ1-1, with a tentative D call TRBD1 (5 bases). Germline V gene data show CDR1 as SGHRS and CDR2 as YFSETQ. Trimming took off 4 bases at V and 1 base at J, with 17 bases between the two ends. The CDR3 sequence is 16 residues long. CDR3 loop: CASSLSGVVGNTEAFF. The CDR3 DNA sequence: TGCGCCAGCAGCCTGTCGGGGGTGGTCGGGAACACTGAAGCTTTCTTT.

Comments on this clone: This same CDR3 is encoded by further DNA sequences in the sample. The V and J genes are TRBV5-1 and TRBJ1-4, with D uncertain. Trimming removed 1 base from V and 0 bases from J, with 7 bases in between. The CDR3 extends over 15 amino acids. Germline CDR1 reads SGHRS; CDR2 reads YFSETQ. CDR3 region: CASSLTGSTNEKLFF. CDR3 sequence (DNA): TGCGCCAGCAGCTTGACCGGTTCAACTAATGAAAAACTGTTTTTT.

The V gene is TRBV25-1, the J gene TRBJ2-1; the match to TRBD1 covers 10 bases. The CDR3 covers 15 residues. The germline CDR1 and CDR2 sequences are MGHDK and SYGVNS. V trimming: 5 bases; J trimming: 3 bases; junction bases outside the gene matches: 4. The CDR3 DNA is TGTGCCAGCAGTCGGGACAGGGGTATCTACAATGAGCAGTTCTTC. Amino acids: CASSRDRGIYNEQFF.

The V gene is TRBV7-2, the J gene TRBJ1-2; D is unresolved. V lost 6 bases to trimming and J lost 4 bases, with 18 bases between them. Germline assignment: CDR1 SGHTA and CDR2 FQGNSA. The CDR3 runs 15 residues. The chain's CDR3 is CASSPNAATSYGYTF. The CDR3 nucleotides are TGTGCCAGCAGTCCCAACGCAGCCACCTCCTATGGCTACACCTTC.

The chain joins TRBV5-4 to TRBJ2-3; TRBD1 or TRBD2 may be the D gene (6 bases each). Germline CDR1 is SGHNT and CDR2 is YYREEE (reference sequence). V lost 3 bases, J lost 2 bases, and 13 bases lay in between. There are 15 residues in the CDR3. CDR3 amino acids: CASSSGGGFTDTQYF. DNA of the CDR3: TGTGCCAGCAGCTCTGGAGGGGGGTTCACAGATACGCAGTATTTT.

The J gene is TRBJ1-1, the V gene TRBV3-1 (or the pseudogene TRBV3-2); D gene uncertain. Germline CDR1 reads LGHDT; CDR2 reads YNNKEL (reference sequence). CDR3 length equals 13 residues. V was pared by 3 bases and J by 0 bases, with 5 bases between. Written as DNA, the CDR3 is TGTGCCAGCAGCCAGGGGTTGAACACTGAAGCTTTCTTT. The encoded protein is CASSQGLNTEAFF.

The chain couples TRBV10-3 to TRBJ1-6; no firm D call. Germline CDR1 ENHRY, CDR2 SYGVKD. Trimming removed 8 bases at V and 0 bases at J, with 8 bases between. This CDR3 has 14 residues. The CDR3 sequence: CAIGESSYNSPLHF. CDR3 sequence (DNA): TGTGCCATCGGAGAAAGCTCCTATAATTCACCCCTCCACTTT.

This chain connects TRBV7-9 to TRBJ1-2, with a weak D call TRBD1 (6 bases). The CDR3 spans 13 residues. Trimming left V 4 bases short and J 6 bases short, with 12 bases between. Per the germline V gene, CDR1 is SEHNR and CDR2 is FQNEAQ (reference sequence). The CDR3 DNA reads TGTGCCAGCAGCTCTACAGGGAGGGATGGCTACACCTTC. It codes for CASSSTGRDGYTF.

This CDR3 is CSVAGQLNTEAFF. In DNA, the CDR3 is TGCAGCGTCGCGGGACAGTTGAACACTGAAGCTTTCTTT. The rearrangement joins TRBV29-1 to TRBJ1-1, with TRBD1 matching over 7 bases. The J segment lost 0 bases and the V segment lost 6 bases, leaving 4 bases of the junction unmatched. Germline-derived CDR1 and CDR2 are SQVTM and ANQGSEA. This CDR3 region has 13 residues.

This rearrangement joins TRBV10-3 to TRBJ1-1; a weak D match, TRBD1 (5 bases). The V end lost 3 bases, the J end lost 6 bases, and 11 bases lay between the germline ends. CDR1 is ENHRY, CDR2 SYGVKD, per germline. The CDR3 contains 13 residues. Here the CDR3 DNA reads TGTGCCATCAGTGAAGGGGTTGGCGCTGAAGCTTTCTTT. Protein product: CAISEGVGAEAFF.

This sequence joins TRBV27 and TRBJ2-7; D assignment may be TRBD1 or TRBD2 (6 bases each). The CDR3 consists of 14 residues. Germline V gene lookup returns CDR1 MNHEY and CDR2 SMNVEV (reference sequence). Between the trimmed V and J ends, which lost 5 bases and 2 bases, there was a span of 13 bases. CDR3 in amino acids: CASSVKGGTYEQYF. In DNA, the CDR3 is TGTGCCAGCAGTGTCAAAGGGGGGACCTACGAGCAGTACTTC.

The chain carries TRBV20-1 and TRBJ1-2, with D uncertain. CDR3 length: 11 amino acids. The germline V and J ends were trimmed by 4 bases and 6 bases, with 9 bases remaining between them. Germline CDR1 is DFQATT and CDR2 is SNEGSKA (reference sequence). The CDR3 nucleotides read TGCAGTGCTATCCAGAACGATGGCTACACCTTC. This codes for CSAIQNDGYTF.

A few counts support this clone. The chain couples TRBV24-1 to TRBJ2-7, with a tentative D call TRBD1 (5 bases). V was clipped by 3 bases and J by 4 bases, with 6 bases between them. The CDR3 sequence is 12 residues long. Germline V gives CDR1 KGHDR, CDR2 SFDVKD. In DNA, the CDR3 is TGTGCCACCAGTGATGCAGGGTACGAGCAGTACTTC. Its translation: CATSDAGYEQYF.

V is TRBV7-9 and J is TRBJ1-1, with TRBD1 matching over 8 bases. Trimming at V came to 6 bases and at J to 5 bases, leaving 5 bases not matched to a gene. The CDR3 loop spans 13 amino acids. Germline V CDR1 and CDR2: SEHNR, FQNEAQ (reference sequence). The CDR3 DNA follows: TGTGCCAGCAGTTCTCAGGGGGCGACTGAAGCTTTCTTT. Encoded protein: CASSSQGATEAFF.

V gene TRBV28 combines with J gene TRBJ2-3, with 7 nucleotides matching TRBD2. The germline gives CDR1 MDHEN, CDR2 SYDVKM. With V trimmed by 4 bases and J by 4 bases, 8 bases remained unmatched. This CDR3 region has 15 residues. CDR3 coding DNA: TGTGCCAGCAGTTCCTACCGACTAGCCGCAGATACGCAGTATTTT. This encodes CASSSYRLAADTQYF.

The CDR3, as DNA: TGTGCCAGCAGTTTATTCGGACAGAAAGAGACCCAGTACTTC. Its translation: CASSLFGQKETQYF. The gene calls are TRBV28 and TRBJ2-5, with D possibly TRBD1 on 6 matching bases. The V end lost 1 base, the J end lost 3 bases, and 9 bases lay between the germline ends. The CDR3 length is 14 residues. The germline V gene encodes CDR1 MDHEN and CDR2 SYDVKM.

The chain links TRBV19 to TRBJ1-1; 7 nucleotides align to TRBD1. The CDR3 has 14 amino acids. V was clipped by 11 bases and J by 4 bases; unmatched bases: 13. CDR1 is LNHDA and CDR2 is SQIVND in the germline V gene (reference sequence). CDR3 protein: CASRGAEGGTEAFF. CDR3 coding DNA: TGTGCCTCCAGGGGGGCTGAGGGTGGCACTGAAGCTTTCTTT. The full variable domain, in which reference TRBV19 and TRBJ1-1 provide the parts outside the CDR3, is DGGITQSPKYLFRKEGQNVTLSCEQNLNHDAMYWYRQDPGQGLRLIYYSQIVNDFQKGDIAEGYSVSREKKESFPLTVTSAQKNPTAFYLCASRGAEGGTEAFFGQGTRLTVV.

V usage is TRBV20-1 and J usage is TRBJ2-3; D perhaps matches TRBD2 (7 bases). The CDR3 has 11 amino acids. With 6 bases removed from V and 6 bases from J, the gap between germline ends came to 10 bases. Germline CDR1 reads DFQATT; CDR2 reads SNEGSKA (reference sequence). CDR3 sequence (DNA): TGCAGTGCGGGGGGGCGGGATACGCAGTATTTT. It translates to CSAGGRDTQYF.

V is TRBV15 and J is TRBJ2-5; TRBD2 matches at 11 bases. Looked up from germline, CDR1 is LNHNV and CDR2 is YYDKDF (reference sequence). The trim removed 4 bases at V and 4 bases at J, leaving 8 bases unmatched. This CDR3 comprises 16 residues. In nucleotides, the CDR3 is TGTGCCACCAGCACATATAGCGGGGGGGCCAGAGAGACCCAGTACTTC. This codes for CATSTYSGGARETQYF.

The sample holds a few counts of this clone. The chain has TRBV19 and TRBJ2-1; D gene uncertain. CDR1 and CDR2 from the germline V gene are LNHDA and SQIVND (reference sequence). CDR3 length equals 12 residues. V was shortened by 9 bases and J by 14 bases, with 20 bases between the two germline ends. CDR3 residues: CASSTSGPLKFF. The CDR3 bases are TGTGCCAGCTCTACTTCCGGACCTCTGAAGTTCTTC.

This chain's CDR3 is CASSWQGIGQPQHF. In DNA, the CDR3 is TGTGCCAGCAGCTGGCAGGGGATTGGTCAGCCCCAGCATTTT. V and J are TRBV7-2 and TRBJ1-5; D perhaps matches TRBD1 (6 bases). The CDR3 totals 14 residues. The V end was cut by 4 bases, the J end by 6 bases, with 13 bases between. The germline V gene has CDR1 SGHTA and CDR2 FQGNSA.

This clone has more than one count but fewer than ten. This chain connects TRBV5-5 to TRBJ1-6, with D perhaps matching TRBD1 (5 bases). Trimming shortened V by 1 base and J by 7 bases, and 15 bases separated the two germline ends. In germline, CDR1 is SGHKS, CDR2 YYEKEE (reference sequence). The length of the CDR3 is 16 residues. The CDR3 nucleotides read TGTGCCAGCAGCTTGTATTGGGACGGACGGAATTCACCCCTCCACTTT. Translating gives CASSLYWDGRNSPLHF. The complete variable domain, with remaining parts taken from reference TRBV5-5 and TRBJ1-6, reads DAGVTQSPTHLIKTRGQQVTLRCSPISGHKSVSWYQQVLGQGPQFIFQYYEKEERGRGNFPDRFSARQFPNYSSELNVNALLLGDSALYLCASSLYWDGRNSPLHFGNGTRLTVT.

The chain employs TRBV15 and TRBJ1-1; D possibly corresponds to TRBD1 (5 bases). V was trimmed by 0 bases and J by 0 bases, leaving 20 bases between them. Germline V CDR1 and CDR2: LNHNV, YYDKDF (reference sequence). The CDR3 runs to 19 residues. In DNA, the CDR3 is TGTGCCACCAGCAGAGATCTCTCGAGGGACGGGAGACTGAACACTGAAGCTTTCTTT. Protein product: CATSRDLSRDGRLNTEAFF. The whole variable domain, filled in from reference TRBV15 and TRBJ1-1, reads DAMVIQNPRYQVTQFGKPVTLSCSQTLNHNVMYWYQQKSSQAPKLLFHYYDKDFNNEADTPDNFQSRRPNTSFCFLDIRSPGLGDTAMYLCATSRDLSRDGRLNTEAFFGQGTRLTVV.

The rearrangement uses TRBV6-5 and TRBJ1-1; D is perhaps TRBD1 (5 bases). CDR1 MNHEY and CDR2 SVGAGI come from the germline V gene. Trimming shortened V by 6 bases and J by 1 base, and 9 bases separated the two germline ends. This CDR3 comprises 13 residues. The CDR3 sequence: CASRITGNTEAFF. In nucleotides, the CDR3 is TGTGCCAGCAGGATCACAGGGAACACTGAAGCTTTCTTT.